A single sample gave rise to the 26 T cell receptor beta chains below, sequenced in a study of Graves' ophthalmopathy and Graves' hyperthyroidism. As the template, RNA transcripts were used to amplify TCR beta CDR3 regions. HTBI primers were used in a first-round RT-PCR, which preceded a second-round multiplex PCR. One entry per CDR3 protein, called by TCRdb with MiXCR from the multiplex PCR reads. The data show 400,000 or so distinct CDR3 sequences, about a sixth seen once. Sequences were obtained from peripheral blood. Receptors originate from an adult woman with stable Graves' hyperthyroidism.

This rearrangement joins TRBV4-2 to TRBJ2-5; the match to TRBD2 covers 15 bases. The J segment lost 0 bases and the V segment lost 1 base, leaving 6 bases of the junction unmatched. This CDR3 is 19 amino acids long. Germline values: CDR1 LGHNA, CDR2 YNFKEQ. CDR3 protein: CASSQVWTSGREYQETQYF. The CDR3 DNA reads as TGTGCCAGCAGCCAAGTTTGGACTAGCGGGAGGGAGTACCAAGAGACCCAGTACTTC.

This clonotype was counted many times. CDR3 nucleotides: TGTGCCAGCAGTCAGGGACGCTCTGAAGCTTTCTTT. Its protein is CASSQGRSEAFF. The chain employs TRBV28 and TRBJ1-1, with D possibly being TRBD1 (5 bases). Germline CDR1 and CDR2: MDHEN and SYDVKM. The CDR3 has 12 amino acids. Trimming took off 5 bases at V and 6 bases at J, with 10 bases between the two ends.

This clonotype was observed many times. The chain's CDR3 is CSASFLTNYGYTF. The CDR3 DNA reads TGCAGTGCTAGCTTCCTGACTAACTATGGCTACACCTTC. The chain couples TRBV20-1 to TRBJ1-2; D gene unclear. CDR3 length equals 13 residues. Trimming took off 3 bases at V and 0 bases at J, with 8 bases between the two ends. From germline, CDR1 is DFQATT and CDR2 SNEGSKA (reference sequence).

This clonotype was found many times. The J gene is TRBJ2-3, the V gene TRBV12-3 or TRBV12-4; D is ambiguous. Trimming left V 6 bases short and J 2 bases short, with 6 bases between. This CDR3 comprises 12 residues. The CDR3 here is CASRPNTDTQYF. The CDR3 DNA is TGTGCCAGCAGACCCAACACAGATACGCAGTATTTT.

The rearrangement joins TRBV20-1 to TRBJ2-7, with a weak D call TRBD1 (6 bases). CDR1 is DFQATT, CDR2 SNEGSKA, per germline (reference sequence). This CDR3 contains 13 residues. V lost 1 base, J lost 4 bases, and 11 bases lay in between. In DNA, the CDR3 is TGCAGTGCTAGAGTACAGGGTTGGTACGAGCAGTACTTC. Translation gives CSARVQGWYEQYF.

This clonotype has at least ten counts. The chain joins TRBV29-1 to TRBJ1-1, with TRBD1 identical over 7 bases. The CDR3 is 14 residues long. From germline, CDR1 is SQVTM and CDR2 ANQGSEA. Losses at the gene ends were 7 bases for V and 3 bases for J; bases not matched to a gene: 11. The CDR3 region is CSARDRGSYTEAFF. CDR3 DNA sequence: TGCAGCGCCCGGGACAGAGGTTCCTACACTGAAGCTTTCTTT.

This clonotype was observed a few times. The CDR3, as DNA: TGCAGTGCTAGAGATGGGGACCTAGCGGGAGTATCTGAGCAGTACTTC. Protein: CSARDGDLAGVSEQYF. V usage is TRBV20-1 and J usage is TRBJ2-7; 10 bases line up with TRBD2. Germline CDR1 and CDR2: DFQATT and SNEGSKA (reference sequence). CDR3 length equals 16 residues. The V and J ends lost 0 bases and 7 bases, in that order; junction bases with no gene match: 12.

This clonotype has a count of ten or more. CDR3 in amino acids: CASSFLYPGTGSHIQYF. The DNA for the CDR3 is TGTGCCAGCAGCTTCTTATACCCTGGGACGGGAAGTCACATTCAGTACTTC. This sequence joins TRBV7-4 and TRBJ2-4, with D tentatively TRBD1 or TRBD2 (5 bases each). V was cut by 3 bases and J by 8 bases, with 23 bases left in between. CDR3 length: 17 amino acids. Per the germline V gene, CDR1 is SGHVT and CDR2 is SQSDAQ. Combining the CDR3 with reference TRBV7-4 and TRBJ2-4 gives the whole variable domain GAGVSQSPRYKVAKRGRDVALRCDSISGHVTLYWYRQTLGQGSEVLTYSQSDAQRDKSGRPSGRFSAERPERSVSTLKIQRTEQGDSAVYLCASSFLYPGTGSHIQYFGAGTRLSVL.

This clonotype occurred many times. The chain combines TRBV6-5 with TRBJ1-2; tentatively, D is TRBD1 (5 bases). CDR1 is MNHEY and CDR2 is SVGAGI in the germline V gene. The V end was cut by 6 bases, the J end by 7 bases, with 18 bases between. The CDR3 runs to 14 residues. The CDR3 coding sequence is TGTGCCAGCAGCTACGACAGCGCCGGGCGTGGCTACACCTTC. Its protein is CASSYDSAGRGYTF.

This clonotype was seen repeatedly, ten times or more. V is TRBV7-8 and J is TRBJ2-5; 11 positions match TRBD2. CDR1 SGHVS and CDR2 FQNEAQ come from the germline V gene. Trimming took 5 bases from V and 5 from J; bases not matched to a gene: 10. This CDR3 region has 16 residues. The CDR3 DNA sequence: TGTGCCAGCAGCACAAAGAGACTAGCGGGATATGAGACCCAGTACTTC. It is translated as CASSTKRLAGYETQYF.

Ten or more counts support this clonotype. This chain links TRBV6-2 or TRBV6-3 with TRBJ2-3; TRBD2 aligns across 13 bases. Trimming at V came to 2 bases and at J to 13 bases, leaving 9 bases not matched to a gene. Germline CDR1 reads MNHEY; CDR2 reads SVGEGT. The CDR3 has 15 residues. CDR3 amino acids: CASSYTTSGRAQKYF. CDR3 sequence (DNA): TGTGCCAGCAGTTACACTACTAGCGGGAGGGCTCAGAAGTATTTT.

The CDR3 sequence is CATSDLGAPYEQYF. For the CDR3, the DNA is TGTGCCACCAGTGATTTGGGGGCCCCCTACGAGCAGTACTTC. The chain links TRBV24-1 to TRBJ2-7, with D maybe TRBD1 (5 bases). Germline values: CDR1 KGHDR, CDR2 SFDVKD. Trimming cost V 0 bases and J 2 bases, with 7 bases left between them. CDR3 length: 14 residues.

The table lists this clonotype with many counts. The rearrangement uses TRBV11-2 and TRBJ1-1; D ambiguous. The CDR3 consists of 13 residues. CDR1 and CDR2 (germline): SGHAT, FQNNGV. V lost 1 base and J lost 3, with 6 bases in between. The CDR3 bases are TGTGCCAGCAGCTTAGTTTGGGACACTGAAGCTTTCTTT. This gives the protein CASSLVWDTEAFF.

This clonotype was seen repeatedly, ten times or more. The rearrangement links TRBV20-1 to TRBJ2-7; TRBD2 agrees at 8 bases. Trimming cost V 0 bases and J 2 bases; bases outside gene matches: 0. The CDR3 consists of 13 residues. Germline V gene sequence: CDR1 DFQATT, CDR2 SNEGSKA (reference sequence). CDR3 region: CSARELAAYEQYF. CDR3 bases: TGCAGTGCTAGAGAACTAGCGGCCTACGAGCAGTACTTC.

This clonotype has at least ten counts. The chain links TRBV20-1 to TRBJ2-7; D gene uncertain. Between the trimmed V and J ends, which lost 0 bases and 4 bases, there was a span of 19 bases. The CDR3 runs to 16 residues. The V gene's germline CDR1 is DFQATT and CDR2 SNEGSKA (reference sequence). The CDR3 is CSARDLLTLGSYEQYF. The CDR3 bases are TGCAGTGCTAGAGATCTTTTAACTTTAGGGTCTTACGAGCAGTACTTC.

This clonotype was seen repeatedly, ten times or more. The CDR3 DNA is TGTGCCAGCATCCTGGGACTAGCGGAGCAGTACTTC. Its protein is CASILGLAEQYF. The genes are TRBV6-5 and TRBJ2-7, with 10 bases lining up with TRBD2. From germline, CDR1 is MNHEY and CDR2 SVGAGI. This CDR3 region has 12 residues. The V gene end was trimmed by 7 bases and the J gene end by 7 bases; junction bases not matched to a gene: 4.

This rearrangement joins TRBV12-3 or TRBV12-4 to TRBJ2-5; tentatively, D is TRBD1 (6 bases). V lost 5 bases to trimming and J lost 5 bases, with 12 bases between them. CDR3 length equals 13 residues. CDR3 DNA sequence: TGTGCCAGCAGTCCAGGGGTTGCGGAGACCCAGTACTTC. Its translation: CASSPGVAETQYF.

The chain recombines TRBV12-3 or TRBV12-4 with TRBJ2-7; D is unresolved. The V and J ends lost 5 bases and 5 bases respectively, with 7 bases between them. The CDR3 is 11 residues long. CDR3 nucleotide sequence: TGTGCCAGCAGTCCCAACGACGAGCAGTACTTC. The encoded protein is CASSPNDEQYF.

This clonotype was found many times. The chain carries TRBV12-3 or TRBV12-4 and TRBJ2-2, with 14 bases identical to TRBD2. The junction had 1 base not matched to a gene; V was cut back by 6 bases and J by 4 bases. The CDR3 contains 15 residues. The CDR3 region has the DNA TGTGCCAGCAGAGGGACTAGCGGGAGCACCGGGGAGCTGTTTTTT. Amino acid sequence: CASRGTSGSTGELFF.

This clonotype showed up many times. CDR3 coding DNA: TGTGCCAGCAGCTTATGGGAAGGACAGGGGAGCTACGAGCAGTACTTC. This sequence encodes CASSLWEGQGSYEQYF. This sequence joins TRBV11-2 and TRBJ2-7; TRBD1 matches 9 bases. The CDR3 sequence is 16 residues long. V shed 2 bases, J shed 3 bases, and the junction held 8 bases outside the gene matches. Germline V gene sequence: CDR1 SGHAT, CDR2 FQNNGV.

This clonotype was seen repeatedly, ten times or more. The V and J genes are TRBV7-9 and TRBJ1-2; D may be TRBD1 (6 bases). The CDR3 is 14 residues long. Germline CDR1 and CDR2: SEHNR and FQNEAQ (reference sequence). Trimming cost V 2 bases and J 1 base, with 8 bases left between them. The DNA for the CDR3 is TGTGCCAGCAGCTTACCAGGGGTTAACTATGGCTACACCTTC. It yields the protein CASSLPGVNYGYTF.

This clonotype showed up many times. V gene TRBV6-1 combines with J gene TRBJ2-5, with a tentative D call TRBD1 (6 bases). Germline loops: CDR1 MNHNS, CDR2 SASEGT. The CDR3 is 14 amino acids. The V end lost 6 bases, the J end lost 5 bases, and 16 bases lay between the germline ends. CDR3 in amino acids: CASRSTGIWETQYF. DNA for the CDR3: TGTGCCAGCAGGAGCACAGGGATCTGGGAGACCCAGTACTTC.

This clonotype was counted many times. The rearrangement joins TRBV7-6 to TRBJ2-7, with TRBD1 identical over 10 bases. V was clipped by 2 bases and J by 3 bases; unmatched bases: 19. The germline V gene has CDR1 SGHVS and CDR2 FNYEAQ. The CDR3 sequence is 20 residues long. CDR3 nucleotides: TGTGCCAGCAGCTTAAGTCCGTTGGTAGAAGCGGGACAGGGGTTCTACGAGCAGTACTTC. It encodes CASSLSPLVEAGQGFYEQYF.

This clonotype was observed at least ten times. The chain carries TRBV4-1 and TRBJ1-1; D perhaps matches TRBD1 (6 bases). The CDR3 spans 16 residues. The germline gives CDR1 MGHRA, CDR2 YSYEKL. Trimming took off 3 bases at V and 4 bases at J, with 18 bases between the two ends. For the CDR3, the DNA is TGCGCCAGCAGCCATTCAGGGGTGTCGGGAGGCACTGAAGCTTTCTTT. Protein: CASSHSGVSGGTEAFF.

The rearrangement uses TRBV7-2 and TRBJ1-2; 9 nucleotides align to TRBD1. CDR3 length: 15 residues. The germline CDR1 and CDR2 sequences are SGHTA and FQGNSA. With 5 bases clipped from V and 2 bases from J, the junction kept 6 bases outside the gene matches. CDR3 sequence (DNA): TGTGCCAGCAGCCAACGACAGGGGGTAAACTATGGCTACACCTTC. Its protein is CASSQRQGVNYGYTF.

This clonotype has ten or more counts. J is TRBJ2-5 and V is TRBV12-3 or TRBV12-4, with TRBD2 matching 11 bases. J lost 3 bases, V lost 4 bases, and 16 bases had no gene match. The CDR3 loop spans 19 amino acids. The CDR3 DNA reads TGTGCCAGCAGTTCCGGGGACGGTTTAGCGGGAGGGCCAGAAGAGACCCAGTACTTC. This sequence encodes CASSSGDGLAGGPEETQYF.